This TCR beta chain was captured in a study of shared clonotypes between healthy human individuals. Study details: Each donor had three CD4 naive, three CD4 memory, two CD8 naive and one CD8 memory plate.

Notes on the study in general: Exclusively blood specimens were collected; tissue repertoires likely differ. Non-shared clonotypes were found to have lower generation probabilities than the clonotypes that were shared by all four of the sorted-subset donors.

Generated by immunoSEQ multiplex PCR, the TCRdb table keeps only in-frame clones and is missing some. The sample has 600,000 to 750,000 clones, roughly 72% seen once; the top ten hold under 2%. In regard to this clone: The antigen is unknown.

There are 17 residues in the CDR3. V shed 2 bases and J shed 3 bases, with 20 bases lying between them. The germline CDR1 and CDR2 sequences are MNHNS and SASEGT. Sample: memory CD4+ T cells sorted from blood. Noted subset: CD45RA-negative fraction. This chain links TRBV6-1 with TRBJ2-7; no clear D. This clonotype was obtained from a woman in her twenties or thirties in good health. CDR3 sequence reads: CASSEFRGDSRFYEQYF. In DNA form, the CDR3 reads TGTGCCAGCAGTGAATTTCGCGGCGATAGCAGATTCTACGAGCAGTACTTC.